Listed below are T cell receptor beta chains from one sample, sequenced in a study of T cells expressing NK-cell markers. TCRdb reanalyzed the 5' RACE reads, giving one entry per CDR3 protein sequence and no DNA. In all, the sample yields roughly 390,000 distinct CDR3 sequences. The sample consisted of blood T cells: a sorted CD56 or NKG2C T cell subset, CD4+ or CD8+ T cells, or bulk PBMC T cells (not recorded which). The origin of the receptors is a man aged 18-75 years in good health. The CDR3 runs from the conserved cysteine through the conserved F or W.

CDR3	V	J
CASSSNSANQPQHF	TRBV6-2/TRBV6-3	TRBJ1-5
CASNEGGTTTYNEQFF	TRBV12-3/TRBV12-4	TRBJ2-1
CASSVNYRVLGEQYF	TRBV9	TRBJ2-7
CASIGRGDRAEAFF	TRBV6-1	TRBJ1-1
CASSALGPYNEQFF	TRBV11-2	TRBJ2-1
CASSEKPGLAVGETQYF	TRBV6-1	TRBJ2-5
CASSYPTATYEQYF	TRBV5-5	TRBJ2-7
CSARPTGSGGTEAFF	TRBV20-1	TRBJ1-1
CASSPTDRGVQYF	TRBV19	TRBJ2-7
CSARVEGIYGYTF	TRBV20-1	TRBJ1-2
CASSLAGQKNYNEQFF	TRBV27	TRBJ2-1
CASSRLSDPENEQFF	TRBV6-4	TRBJ2-1
CASSFHNEQFF	TRBV7-2	TRBJ2-1
CASSPRPTSVAETQYF	TRBV5-1	TRBJ2-5
CASSQGRLGTVSNF	TRBV3-1	TRBJ2-5
CASSHSNLASGANVLTF	TRBV23-1	TRBJ2-6
CASSILTLDRGFTGELFF	TRBV5-6	TRBJ2-2
CASSTRTGNGELFF	TRBV12-3/TRBV12-4	TRBJ2-2
CASSGPRGYEAYEQYF	TRBV7-3	TRBJ2-7
CASSLAWAGENSPLHF	TRBV5-5	TRBJ1-6
CASSYSSAGGAGTTQYF	TRBV6-5	TRBJ2-3
CASSLEQSVNNSPLHF	TRBV5-1	TRBJ1-6
CASRSRDTSYEQYF	TRBV6-1	TRBJ2-7
CASSWPPGKNTGELFF	TRBV5-1	TRBJ2-2
CASSLGGFSYNEQFF	TRBV5-6	TRBJ2-1
CSAAEGQGGGATDTQYF	TRBV20-1	TRBJ2-3